The 32 T cell receptor beta chains in this list originate from one sample, sequenced in a study of blood T cell repertoires in COVID-19. Libraries were prepared by immunoSEQ multiplex PCR; TCRdb keeps only in-frame clonotypes and omits some of them. The sample records around 250,000 clones, around 86% being singletons. The material sequenced was peripheral blood. All receptors derive from a man between 25 and 39 years old who had recovered from COVID-19.

The V and J genes are TRBV5-1 and TRBJ2-2; 7 bases match TRBD2. V was clipped by 1 base and J by 2 bases; unmatched bases: 5. CDR3 size: 16 residues. Germline V gives CDR1 SGHRS, CDR2 YFSETQ. The CDR3 sequence is CASSLSGASNTGELFF. The CDR3 DNA is TGCGCCAGCAGCTTGAGCGGGGCGTCCAACACCGGGGAGCTGTTTTTT.

The chain links TRBV6-5 to TRBJ2-1, with D unclear. Between the trimmed V and J ends, which lost 0 bases and 0 bases, there was a span of 9 bases. This CDR3 is built from 16 residues. Germline values: CDR1 MNHEY, CDR2 SVGAGI. CDR3 DNA sequence: TGTGCCAGCAGTTACTCTTACACCAGCTCCTACAATGAGCAGTTCTTC. Its translation is CASSYSYTSSYNEQFF.

The chain uses TRBV5-1 and TRBJ1-5, with a weak D call TRBD1 (5 bases). The length of the CDR3 is 15 residues. Trimming pared 0 bases from V and 2 bases from J, leaving 9 bases between. The germline gives CDR1 SGHRS, CDR2 YFSETQ. The CDR3 bases are TGCGCCAGCAGCTTGGAAGGGGCTGGCAATCAGCCCCAGCATTTT. As protein: CASSLEGAGNQPQHF.

The V and J genes are TRBV4-1 and TRBJ2-4, with a possible D match to TRBD1 (6 bases). Germline values: CDR1 MGHRA, CDR2 YSYEKL. The ends were cut back, 1 base at V and 8 bases at J, with 15 bases in the middle. This CDR3 region has 15 residues. The CDR3 DNA follows: TGCGCCAGCAGCCAAGGACAGGACCCAGGGGACATTCAGTACTTC. It specifies CASSQGQDPGDIQYF.

V usage is TRBV7-9 and J usage is TRBJ1-2; D is unclear. This CDR3 has 12 amino acids. V was clipped by 2 bases and J by 8 bases, with 9 bases between them. The germline V gene encodes CDR1 SEHNR and CDR2 FQNEAQ (reference sequence). The CDR3 DNA reads as TGTGCCAGCAGCTTACAGGTACAAGGCTACACCTTC. Translation: CASSLQVQGYTF.

This clone was seen only a few times. The CDR3 DNA sequence: TGTGCCAGTGCGACCGTGCGCGGGCGCTACACCTTC. Its translation is CASATVRGRYTF. J is TRBJ1-2 and V is TRBV6-5, with D uncertain. The CDR3 has 12 residues. Trimming removed 9 bases from V and 9 bases from J, with 17 bases in between. Germline V gives CDR1 MNHEY, CDR2 SVGAGI.

The chain is built from TRBV4-2 and TRBJ1-1, with TRBD1 as a possible D gene (6 bases). There are 15 residues in the CDR3. Germline V gene data show CDR1 as LGHNA and CDR2 as YNFKEQ. Trimming removed 6 bases at V and 4 bases at J, with 18 bases between. The CDR3 region has the DNA TGTGCCAGCAGACGAGGACAGAGTCGGTTCACTGAAGCTTTCTTT. Translation: CASRRGQSRFTEAFF.

The chain links TRBV2 to TRBJ1-4; D not certain. The germline V and J ends were trimmed by 7 bases and 0 bases, with 12 bases remaining between them. CDR1 and CDR2 from the germline V gene are SNHLY and FYNNEI. This CDR3 is built from 15 residues. The CDR3 DNA follows: TGTGCCAGCATCTTACAGATTGCAACTAATGAAAAACTGTTTTTT. Translation gives CASILQIATNEKLFF.

The chain's CDR3 is CSASQGPVGAQHF. The DNA for the CDR3 is TGCAGTGCTAGTCAGGGGCCGGTGGGGGCCCAGCATTTT. This chain links TRBV20-1 with TRBJ1-5; D is possibly TRBD1 (6 bases). The germline V and J ends were trimmed by 3 bases and 11 bases, with 17 bases remaining between them. The length of the CDR3 is 13 residues. From germline, CDR1 is DFQATT and CDR2 SNEGSKA (reference sequence).

As regards this clone: The same CDR3 is also encoded by other DNA sequences in this sample. V and J are TRBV12-3 or TRBV12-4 and TRBJ1-1; no clear D. Trimming shortened V by 3 bases and J by 4 bases, and 6 bases separated the two germline ends. CDR3 length: 12 residues. The CDR3 loop reads CASSFPGTEAFF. The DNA for the CDR3 is TGTGCCAGCAGTTTTCCAGGCACTGAAGCTTTCTTT.

V is TRBV14 and J is TRBJ2-2; 8 positions match TRBD1. V shed 6 bases, J shed 4 bases, and the junction held 7 bases outside the gene matches. There are 15 residues in the CDR3. Germline V gene lookup returns CDR1 SGHDN and CDR2 FVKESK. CDR3 in amino acids: CASRPDRGGTGELFF. CDR3 in DNA: TGTGCCAGCAGACCCGACAGGGGAGGCACCGGGGAGCTGTTTTTT.

This chain joins TRBV7-9 and TRBJ1-4, with D unresolved. The V end lost 3 bases, the J end lost 7 bases, and 6 bases lay between the germline ends. The CDR3 length is 12 residues. CDR1 and CDR2 from the germline V gene are SEHNR and FQNEAQ (reference sequence). In DNA, the CDR3 is TGTGCCAGCAGCTTTGAGGGTGAAAAACTGTTTTTT. The encoded protein is CASSFEGEKLFF.

The chain is built from TRBV18 and TRBJ1-4, with D uncertain. This CDR3 is 15 amino acids long. Germline V gene lookup returns CDR1 KGHSH and CDR2 LQKENI. V shed 2 bases and J shed 7 bases, with 14 bases lying between them. The CDR3 spells CASSPVGLAGEKLFF. The CDR3 bases are TGTGCCAGCTCACCAGTGGGTTTAGCGGGTGAAAAACTGTTTTTT.

The V and J genes are TRBV27 and TRBJ1-4; perhaps TRBD1 as D (5 bases). Per germline, CDR1 MNHEY and CDR2 SMNVEV (reference sequence). V lost 0 bases and J lost 8, with 25 bases in between. The CDR3 runs 19 residues. The CDR3 region has the DNA TGTGCCAGCAGTTTATCGAGGATGGACACCCAAGGGGTGGGAGAAAAACTGTTTTTT. Amino acid sequence: CASSLSRMDTQGVGEKLFF.

The genes are TRBV6-5 and TRBJ1-2, with a tentative D call TRBD1 (5 bases). CDR1 and CDR2 from the germline V gene are MNHEY and SVGAGI. CDR3 length equals 15 residues. Trimming stripped 1 base from V and 4 bases from J, with 13 bases between. In DNA form, the CDR3 reads TGTGCCAGCAGTTACTTACGCGGGGGGAGCTATGGCTACACCTTC. This translates into CASSYLRGGSYGYTF.

This clone was found once. CDR3 sequence reads: CASSFGLAGPGNEQFF. As DNA, the CDR3 is TGTGCCAGCAGCTTCGGTCTAGCGGGTCCAGGCAATGAGCAGTTCTTC. The rearrangement joins TRBV7-9 to TRBJ2-1; 8 bases match TRBD2. Germline CDR1 is SEHNR and CDR2 is FQNEAQ (reference sequence). This CDR3 comprises 16 residues. The V segment lost 3 bases and the J segment 6 bases; nucleotides outside the gene matches: 10.

The chain is built from TRBV20-1 and TRBJ2-7; D unclear. The CDR3 spans 11 residues. Germline V gene data show CDR1 as DFQATT and CDR2 as SNEGSKA (reference sequence). Between the trimmed V and J ends, which lost 2 bases and 1 base, there was a span of 3 bases. The CDR3 DNA reads as TGCAGTGCTAGAATATCCTACGAGCAGTACTTC. Its protein is CSARISYEQYF.

This clone has only one observation. The V call is TRBV6-2 or TRBV6-3, the J call TRBJ2-3; possible D gene TRBD2, 6 bases. V was shortened by 2 bases and J by 2 bases, with 11 bases between the two germline ends. Germline CDR1 and CDR2: MNHEY and SVGEGT. The CDR3 spans 15 residues. The chain's CDR3 is CASSYPGVYTDTQYF. The CDR3 DNA is TGTGCCAGCAGTTACCCGGGGGTTTACACAGATACGCAGTATTTT.

The V gene is TRBV7-9, the J gene TRBJ1-4; D is perhaps TRBD1 (5 bases). Germline-derived CDR1 and CDR2 are SEHNR and FQNEAQ (reference sequence). The CDR3 covers 14 residues. V lost 3 bases, J lost 7 bases, and 12 bases lay in between. CDR3 DNA sequence: TGTGCCAGCAGCTTGCTGCAGGGCGGTGAAAAACTGTTTTTT. It codes for CASSLLQGGEKLFF.

In its sample, this clone was seen a few times. V is TRBV3-1 (or the pseudogene TRBV3-2) and J is TRBJ1-1, with no clear D. Per the germline V gene, CDR1 is LGHDT and CDR2 is YNNKEL (reference sequence). V lost 5 bases, J lost 11 bases, and 12 bases lay in between. The CDR3 contains 11 residues. The CDR3 spells CASSSWAEAFF. CDR3 bases: TGTGCCAGCAGCTCTTGGGCAGAGGCTTTCTTT.

A few counts support this clone. This chain links TRBV7-2 with TRBJ2-7; no definite D call. CDR1 and CDR2 from the germline V gene are SGHTA and FQGNSA. The length of the CDR3 is 14 residues. Trimming pared 1 base from V and 6 bases from J, leaving 13 bases between. The CDR3 protein is CASSLVSNAGEQYF. CDR3 nucleotide sequence: TGTGCCAGCAGCTTAGTTTCTAATGCTGGCGAGCAGTACTTC.

This chain connects TRBV6-5 to TRBJ1-2; 8 nucleotides align to TRBD1. Trimming cost V 7 bases and J 3 bases; bases outside gene matches: 4. Germline loops: CDR1 MNHEY, CDR2 SVGAGI. The CDR3 loop spans 13 amino acids. The CDR3 DNA reads TGTGCCAGCACGGCAGGGGGCGACTATGGCTACACCTTC. It encodes CASTAGGDYGYTF.

This chain joins TRBV5-1 and TRBJ1-4; 8 bases match TRBD1. CDR1 is SGHRS, CDR2 YFSETQ, per germline. The CDR3 extends over 15 amino acids. V was pared by 4 bases and J by 2 bases, with 4 bases of the junction left unmatched. CDR3 in amino acids: CASSKNRGTNEKLFF. The DNA of the CDR3 is TGCGCCAGCAGCAAGAACAGGGGGACTAATGAAAAACTGTTTTTT.

The J gene is TRBJ2-3, the V gene TRBV7-2; D possibly corresponds to TRBD2 (5 bases). V lost 0 bases, J lost 9 bases, and 7 bases lay in between. The CDR3 sequence is 12 residues long. The germline V gene encodes CDR1 SGHTA and CDR2 FQGNSA. The CDR3 sequence is CASSLATRTQYF. The CDR3 DNA reads as TGTGCCAGCAGCTTAGCAACTAGGACGCAGTATTTT.

The CDR3 reads CASSPGLELFF. The CDR3 nucleotides are TGTGCCAGCAGCCCAGGGTTGGAGCTGTTTTTT. V gene TRBV14 combines with J gene TRBJ2-2; D may be TRBD1 (5 bases). The germline CDR1 and CDR2 sequences are SGHDN and FVKESK. The CDR3 has 11 residues. Trimming took off 4 bases at V and 10 bases at J, with 7 bases between the two ends.

This sequence joins TRBV7-6 and TRBJ1-3; D might be TRBD1 (5 bases). Germline V gene lookup returns CDR1 SGHVS and CDR2 FNYEAQ. V shed 5 bases and J shed 2 bases, with 10 bases lying between them. This CDR3 spans 14 amino acids. CDR3 protein: CASSEGVPGNTIYF. The CDR3 region has the DNA TGTGCCAGCAGCGAAGGGGTTCCTGGAAACACCATATATTTT. The whole variable domain, filled in from reference TRBV7-6 and TRBJ1-3, reads GAGVSQSPRYKVTKRGQDVALRCDPISGHVSLYWYRQALGQGPEFLTYFNYEAQQDKSGLPNDRFSAERPEGSISTLTIQRTEQRDSAMYRCASSEGVPGNTIYFGEGSWLTVV.

V is TRBV7-2 and J is TRBJ2-5; tentatively, D is TRBD1 (5 bases). Trimming left V 2 bases short and J 7 bases short, with 17 bases between. This CDR3 is 15 amino acids long. Looked up from germline, CDR1 is SGHTA and CDR2 is FQGNSA. The CDR3 region has the DNA TGTGCCAGCAGCTTATCGGGTAGGGGCGTCGGGACCCAGTACTTC. This encodes CASSLSGRGVGTQYF.

As DNA, the CDR3 is TGTGCCAGCAGTTTAGGGACAGGGGTGAGTTTGAAGCAGTTCTTC. Its protein product is CASSLGTGVSLKQFF. The chain links TRBV27 to TRBJ2-1; 10 bases are a match to TRBD1. The V segment lost 2 bases and the J segment 11 bases; nucleotides outside the gene matches: 9. Germline loops: CDR1 MNHEY, CDR2 SMNVEV (reference sequence). The CDR3 runs to 15 residues.

The V gene is TRBV2, the J gene TRBJ2-7; tentatively, D is TRBD2 (5 bases). This CDR3 spans 13 amino acids. The V gene lost 6 bases and the J gene lost 7 bases, with 16 bases spanning the gap. Germline lookup yields CDR1 SNHLY and CDR2 FYNNEI. The CDR3 loop is CASRPRARGEQYF. CDR3 nucleotides: TGTGCCAGCAGGCCCCGGGCCCGCGGGGAGCAGTACTTC.

This sequence joins TRBV5-1 and TRBJ2-4; a possible D gene is TRBD1 (7 bases). This CDR3 region has 16 residues. V shed 1 base and J shed 2 bases, with 13 bases lying between them. Germline V gives CDR1 SGHRS, CDR2 YFSETQ. The CDR3 region is CASSLQGGRTKNIQYF. Written as DNA, the CDR3 is TGCGCCAGCAGCTTGCAGGGGGGCAGAACCAAAAACATTCAGTACTTC.

This clone has just one count. The genes are TRBV15 and TRBJ2-3; unclear D gene. V was cut by 0 bases and J by 4 bases, with 8 bases left in between. Looked up from germline, CDR1 is LNHNV and CDR2 is YYDKDF (reference sequence). There are 14 residues in the CDR3. CDR3 DNA: TGTGCCACCAGCAGAGATATTAGCCCAGATACGCAGTATTTT. It is translated as CATSRDISPDTQYF.

The rearrangement joins TRBV6-5 to TRBJ2-1; 10 bases align to TRBD2. V lost 5 bases and J lost 9; bases outside the gene matches: 10. This CDR3 has 15 amino acids. Germline values: CDR1 MNHEY, CDR2 SVGAGI. The CDR3 sequence is CASSPSGGSYGEQFF. CDR3 DNA sequence: TGTGCCAGCAGTCCTAGCGGGGGATCATATGGTGAGCAGTTCTTC.